These 15 T cell receptor beta chains originate from one sample sequenced in a study of OX40 agonist ivuxolimab in advanced cancers. TCRdb's table, derived via immunoSEQ multiplex PCR, lists solely in-frame clones and lacks some. The sample holds 60,000 to 80,000 clones, around 84% seen once. Sequences were derived from CD4+ or CD8+ T cells sorted from blood, sampled in a trial of the OX40 agonist ivuxolimab. These receptors originate from an adult with an advanced solid tumor such as melanoma, head and neck, liver or kidney cancer.

V and J are TRBV6-1 and TRBJ1-2; D is uncertain. V was shortened by 6 bases and J by 2 bases, with 10 bases between the two germline ends. Germline CDR1 and CDR2: MNHNS and SASEGT. The CDR3 spans 13 residues. CDR3 sequence: CASRVQQNYGYTF. The CDR3 region has the DNA TGTGCCAGCAGGGTACAGCAAAACTATGGCTACACCTTC.

The rearrangement uses TRBV10-3 and TRBJ2-3, with 10 bases matching TRBD2. V shed 5 bases and J 2 bases; nucleotides not matched to a gene: 10. The CDR3 is made up of 17 amino acids. Germline assignment: CDR1 ENHRY and CDR2 SYGVKD. The CDR3 DNA sequence: TGTGCCATCAGTTCGAGCGGGAGGGCGGGGCACACAGATACGCAGTATTTT. Amino acids: CAISSSGRAGHTDTQYF.

A few counts support this clone. The chain combines TRBV9 with TRBJ2-2; 10 bases line up with TRBD1. V lost 2 bases and J lost 7; bases outside the gene matches: 5. The CDR3 has 15 amino acids. Germline assignment: CDR1 SGDLS and CDR2 YYNGEE. The CDR3 region is CASSVRTGGNGELFF. The CDR3 DNA sequence: TGTGCCAGCAGCGTCCGGACAGGGGGAAACGGGGAGCTGTTTTTT.

The V gene is TRBV15, the J gene TRBJ2-3; D is possibly TRBD1 (6 bases). V gave up 1 base and J gave up 10 bases, with 12 bases separating them. CDR1 and CDR2 from the germline V gene are LNHNV and YYDKDF (reference sequence). The CDR3 is 13 amino acids. The CDR3 loop is CATSRGRDIAQYF. The CDR3 nucleotides are TGTGCCACCAGCAGAGGCCGGGACATCGCGCAGTATTTT.

To note about this clone: The same CDR3 also results from other DNA sequences found in this sample. In DNA form, the CDR3 reads TGTGCCAGCAGTTTGCTGGGACTAGCGGAAGGAGCCCAGTACTTC. Residues: CASSLLGLAEGAQYF. This rearrangement joins TRBV27 to TRBJ2-5, with 11 positions matching TRBD2. The CDR3 covers 15 residues. Germline lookup yields CDR1 MNHEY and CDR2 SMNVEV (reference sequence). Trimming removed 3 bases from V and 9 bases from J; junction bases left unmatched: 9.

The chain employs TRBV14 and TRBJ2-3; TRBD1 might be the D (5 bases). V lost 2 bases and J lost 7, with 7 bases in between. From germline, CDR1 is SGHDN and CDR2 FVKESK. The CDR3 sequence is 12 residues long. CDR3 sequence: CASSQSGNTQYF. CDR3 DNA sequence: TGTGCCAGCAGCCAATCAGGGAATACGCAGTATTTT.

CDR3 sequence (DNA): TGTGCCAGCAGCCCTAGAGGACAGGGGACTGAAGCTTTCTTT. Its protein product is CASSPRGQGTEAFF. The V and J genes are TRBV7-6 and TRBJ1-1; the match to TRBD1 covers 9 bases. Germline CDR1 reads SGHVS; CDR2 reads FNYEAQ. This CDR3 has 14 amino acids. V shed 5 bases, J shed 5 bases, and the junction held 6 bases outside the gene matches. Drawing the rest from reference TRBV7-6 and TRBJ1-1, the complete variable domain is GAGVSQSPRYKVTKRGQDVALRCDPISGHVSLYWYRQALGQGPEFLTYFNYEAQQDKSGLPNDRFSAERPEGSISTLTIQRTEQRDSAMYRCASSPRGQGTEAFFGQGTRLTVV.

This chain connects TRBV19 to TRBJ2-7; 11 positions agree with TRBD2. The CDR3 covers 15 residues. Germline V gene lookup returns CDR1 LNHDA and CDR2 SQIVND (reference sequence). V was pared by 3 bases and J by 3 bases, with 4 bases of the junction left unmatched. Here the CDR3 DNA reads TGTGCCAGTAGTATTAGCGGGAGGGCCCTCTACGAGCAGTACTTC. Translated, it gives CASSISGRALYEQYF. Full variable domain (outside the CDR3, taken from reference TRBV19 and TRBJ2-7): DGGITQSPKYLFRKEGQNVTLSCEQNLNHDAMYWYRQDPGQGLRLIYYSQIVNDFQKGDIAEGYSVSREKKESFPLTVTSAQKNPTAFYLCASSISGRALYEQYFGPGTRLTVT.

This chain joins TRBV6-5 and TRBJ1-1; D perhaps matches TRBD1 (5 bases). CDR3 size: 12 residues. The germline CDR1 and CDR2 sequences are MNHEY and SVGAGI. Trimming left V 6 bases short and J 6 bases short, with 11 bases between. CDR3 sequence: CASRWDGAEAFF. The DNA of the CDR3 is TGTGCCAGCAGATGGGACGGTGCTGAAGCTTTCTTT.

This clone has just a few counts. This sequence joins TRBV5-6 and TRBJ1-5; D ambiguous. The germline V gene has CDR1 SGHDT and CDR2 YYEEEE. V was cut by 0 bases and J by 6 bases, with 10 bases left in between. This CDR3 region has 14 residues. As DNA, the CDR3 is TGTGCCAGCAGCTTGGCGGGTAGGGTTCAGCCCCAGCATTTT. Protein: CASSLAGRVQPQHF.

The chain is built from TRBV7-2 and TRBJ2-5; 11 nucleotides match TRBD2. This CDR3 has 15 residues. The germline gives CDR1 SGHTA, CDR2 FQGNSA. The V and J ends lost 5 bases and 5 bases, in that order; junction bases with no gene match: 7. CDR3 nucleotides: TGTGCCAGCAGCCTCCTAGCGGGAGGCGGGGAGACCCAGTACTTC. Its translation is CASSLLAGGGETQYF. The full variable domain, rest sourced from reference TRBV7-2 and TRBJ2-5, is GAGVSQSPSNKVTEKGKDVELRCDPISGHTALYWYRQSLGQGLEFLIYFQGNSAPDKSGLPSDRFSAERTGGSVSTLTIQRTQQEDSAVYLCASSLLAGGGETQYFGPGTRLLVL.

The chain joins TRBV7-2 to TRBJ2-2; TRBD2 might be the D (6 bases). CDR3 length: 15 amino acids. V lost 1 base and J 4 bases, leaving 10 bases between the germline ends. Per the germline V gene, CDR1 is SGHTA and CDR2 is FQGNSA. The DNA of the CDR3 is TGTGCCAGCAGCTTAGATGGACTAACCACCGGGGAGCTGTTTTTT. Protein: CASSLDGLTTGELFF.

V gene TRBV27 combines with J gene TRBJ1-4; weak D call: TRBD1 (5 bases). In germline, CDR1 is MNHEY, CDR2 SMNVEV (reference sequence). V dropped 6 bases and J dropped 6 bases, with 20 bases sitting between them. This CDR3 comprises 16 residues. This CDR3 reads CASRGTLRVSDEKLFF. The CDR3 region has the DNA TGTGCCAGCAGGGGAACCCTCAGGGTATCGGATGAAAAACTGTTTTTT.

This chain joins TRBV23-1 and TRBJ1-3, with D maybe TRBD1 (5 bases). TRBV23-1 is identified as an open reading frame with a role that is uncertain. Trimming left V 7 bases short and J 5 bases short, with 21 bases between. CDR3 size: 16 residues. Written as DNA, the CDR3 is TGCGCCAGCATCCCCGGAAGGGGACCAATTAGAAACACCATATATTTT. It codes for CASIPGRGPIRNTIYF.

The rearrangement links TRBV9 to TRBJ2-5; tentatively, D is TRBD2 (6 bases). CDR1 is SGDLS, CDR2 YYNGEE, per germline. The germline V and J ends were trimmed by 0 bases and 5 bases, with 17 bases remaining between them. The CDR3 runs to 16 residues. The CDR3 nucleotides are TGTGCCAGCAGCGTAGCAGGCGGGATGGGTATGGAGACCCAGTACTTC. Translating gives CASSVAGGMGMETQYF.